The 23 T cell receptor beta chains in this list originate from one sample, sequenced in a study of identical twins. Via MiXCR, TCRdb re-called the 5' RACE reads, giving one row per CDR3 protein. The table has around 340,000 distinct CDR3 sequences, approximately 10% seen once. The material sequenced was naive T cells sorted from blood. These receptors came from a woman aged 45-60 years in good health.

This clonotype was seen a handful of times. The chain combines TRBV3-1 with TRBJ2-1; D unclear. This CDR3 has 14 residues. CDR1 is LGHDT, CDR2 YNNKEL, per germline (reference sequence). Trimming cost V 1 base and J 5 bases, with 9 bases left between them. The CDR3 here is CASSQGWGDNEQFF. DNA of the CDR3: TGTGCCAGCAGCCAAGGGTGGGGTGACAATGAGCAGTTCTTC.

At least ten counts were recorded for this clonotype. The chain has TRBV20-1 and TRBJ2-1, with D tentatively TRBD2 (6 bases). The CDR3 has 13 residues. V lost 2 bases and J lost 5, with 10 bases in between. Germline V gene lookup returns CDR1 DFQATT and CDR2 SNEGSKA (reference sequence). The chain's CDR3 is CSARSGGDNEQFF. CDR3 bases: TGCAGTGCTAGATCCGGGGGTGACAATGAGCAGTTCTTC.

This clonotype has more than one count but fewer than ten. The J gene is TRBJ2-5, the V gene TRBV20-1; possibly TRBD2 for D (5 bases). This CDR3 has 15 residues. The germline V and J ends were trimmed by 0 bases and 5 bases, with 16 bases remaining between them. Germline V gives CDR1 DFQATT, CDR2 SNEGSKA (reference sequence). The chain's CDR3 is CSARDWLANLETQYF. The CDR3 DNA is TGCAGTGCTAGAGATTGGCTAGCAAATTTGGAGACCCAGTACTTC.

This clonotype was detected many times. The chain couples TRBV6-6 to TRBJ2-7; 10 bases fit TRBD1. The CDR3 is made up of 17 amino acids. Germline-derived CDR1 and CDR2 are MNHNY and SVGAGI (reference sequence). V gave up 7 bases and J gave up 4 bases; unmatched junction bases: 16. For the CDR3, the DNA is TGTGCCAGCAACCTCGGGACAGGGGTTAGGGGGGAATACGAGCAGTACTTC. Its translation: CASNLGTGVRGEYEQYF.

The table lists this clonotype with a few counts. The genes are TRBV20-1 and TRBJ2-5; D may be TRBD2 (6 bases). The CDR3 is made up of 14 amino acids. Trimming took off 3 bases at V and 2 bases at J, with 13 bases between the two ends. Germline V gene sequence: CDR1 DFQATT, CDR2 SNEGSKA (reference sequence). The DNA for the CDR3 is TGCAGTGCTAGCGGGAGAGAGCGGCAAGAGACCCAGTACTTC. It specifies CSASGRERQETQYF.

V and J are TRBV12-3 or TRBV12-4 and TRBJ1-1; no definite D call. V dropped 7 bases and J dropped 7 bases, with 22 bases sitting between them. This CDR3 region has 15 residues. CDR3 region: CASNPHGLASIEAFF. DNA for the CDR3: TGTGCCAGCAATCCCCACGGGCTGGCCTCCATTGAAGCTTTCTTT.

This clonotype has a count of ten or more. The CDR3 DNA reads TGCAGTGCTAAATCCCCTAGCGGGGTGGGGCGCACAGATACGCAGTATTTT. This gives the protein CSAKSPSGVGRTDTQYF. The V call is TRBV20-1, the J call TRBJ2-3; TRBD2 agrees at 9 bases. Trimming took 4 bases from V and 1 from J; bases not matched to a gene: 12. Germline CDR1 reads DFQATT; CDR2 reads SNEGSKA (reference sequence). The CDR3 length is 17 residues.

This rearrangement joins TRBV12-3 or TRBV12-4 to TRBJ1-1; D is unclear. Between the trimmed V and J ends, which lost 0 bases and 1 base, there was a span of 6 bases. CDR3 length: 14 amino acids. The CDR3 DNA follows: TGTGCCAGCAGTTTAGCGAATTGGAACACTGAAGCTTTCTTT. Translated, it gives CASSLANWNTEAFF.

This chain connects TRBV24-1 to TRBJ1-1; unclear D gene. The V end lost 5 bases, the J end lost 0 bases, and 3 bases lay between the germline ends. CDR1 is KGHDR, CDR2 SFDVKD, per germline. The CDR3 loop spans 12 amino acids. CDR3 sequence (DNA): TGTGCCACCAGTGGGGTGAACACTGAAGCTTTCTTT. Its protein product is CATSGVNTEAFF.

The sample holds a few counts of this clonotype. V gene TRBV7-9 combines with J gene TRBJ2-5; D unclear. CDR3 length equals 13 residues. The germline CDR1 and CDR2 sequences are SEHNR and FQNEAQ (reference sequence). Trimming pared 4 bases from V and 5 bases from J, leaving 11 bases between. The CDR3 here is CASSSGTWETQYF. In nucleotides, the CDR3 is TGTGCCAGCAGCTCCGGAACTTGGGAGACCCAGTACTTC.

This clonotype was seen a handful of times. The rearrangement joins TRBV3-1 to TRBJ2-5, with 8 bases that match TRBD2. There are 13 residues in the CDR3. Germline V CDR1 and CDR2: LGHDT, YNNKEL (reference sequence). J lost 7 bases, V lost 1 base, and 2 bases had no gene match. The CDR3 protein is CASSQVRGGTQYF. Here the CDR3 DNA reads TGTGCCAGCAGCCAAGTTCGGGGGGGGACCCAGTACTTC.

Many counts were recorded for this clonotype. CDR3 DNA sequence: TGCGCCAGCAGCTCCCCACTAGCGGGAGTCTACAATGAGCAGTTCTTC. This codes for CASSSPLAGVYNEQFF. The V call is TRBV5-1, the J call TRBJ2-1; 11 positions match TRBD2. Germline CDR1 SGHRS, CDR2 YFSETQ. The CDR3 is made up of 16 amino acids. V trimming: 3 bases; J trimming: 3 bases; junction bases outside the gene matches: 5.

This clonotype was seen many times. This rearrangement joins TRBV29-1 to TRBJ2-5, with TRBD2 matching 8 bases. CDR3 size: 13 residues. Germline V gene sequence: CDR1 SQVTM, CDR2 ANQGSEA. The V segment lost 6 bases and the J segment 1 base; nucleotides outside the gene matches: 4. This CDR3 reads CSVRTSPQETQYF. The CDR3 DNA reads TGCAGCGTGAGGACTAGCCCCCAAGAGACCCAGTACTTC.

This clonotype was seen a handful of times. The V and J genes are TRBV3-1 and TRBJ2-7, with D perhaps TRBD1 (6 bases). CDR3 length equals 13 residues. CDR1 is LGHDT and CDR2 is YNNKEL in the germline V gene (reference sequence). Trimming left V 2 bases short and J 6 bases short, with 11 bases between. The CDR3 DNA reads as TGTGCCAGCAGCCAAACGGACAGCTCCGAGCAGTACTTC. It specifies CASSQTDSSEQYF.

This chain joins TRBV28 and TRBJ2-1; 11 bases fit TRBD2. This CDR3 is built from 16 residues. The germline V gene encodes CDR1 MDHEN and CDR2 SYDVKM. The ends lost 7 bases at V and 0 bases at J; junction bases unmatched: 5. CDR3 in DNA: TGTGCCAGCACCTTAACTAGCGGGAGCTCCTACAATGAGCAGTTCTTC. Encoded protein: CASTLTSGSSYNEQFF.

This clonotype was observed a handful of times. This sequence joins TRBV3-1 and TRBJ2-1; TRBD2 matches 8 bases. Looked up from germline, CDR1 is LGHDT and CDR2 is YNNKEL (reference sequence). This CDR3 has 13 amino acids. With 3 bases clipped from V and 15 bases from J, the junction kept 10 bases outside the gene matches. CDR3 in amino acids: CASSHDERESVFF. Here the CDR3 DNA reads TGTGCCAGCAGCCATGACGAGCGGGAGAGCGTGTTCTTC.

The chain combines TRBV4-1 with TRBJ2-2, with unresolved D. Germline-derived CDR1 and CDR2 are MGHRA and YSYEKL. The V and J ends lost 3 bases and 7 bases respectively, with 15 bases between them. The CDR3 runs to 15 residues. The CDR3 bases are TGCGCCAGCAGCCACGTAGGCGTGGCCGGCGGGGAGCTGTTTTTT. It is translated as CASSHVGVAGGELFF.

The V call is TRBV7-3, the J call TRBJ2-5; perhaps TRBD2 as D (5 bases). The CDR3 is 16 amino acids. V was trimmed by 2 bases and J by 5 bases, leaving 18 bases between them. The germline gives CDR1 SGHTA, CDR2 FQGTGA. CDR3 DNA: TGTGCCAGCAGCTTAGGGAGCGCCCCGGAGAGGGAGACCCAGTACTTC. Translated, it gives CASSLGSAPERETQYF.

This clonotype came up a few times. The chain links TRBV3-1 to TRBJ2-7; no clear D gene. Trimming removed 3 bases from V and 3 bases from J, with 3 bases in between. CDR3 length: 11 residues. Germline V lookup: CDR1 LGHDT, CDR2 YNNKEL (reference sequence). CDR3 residues: CASSHGYEQYF. CDR3 DNA: TGTGCCAGCAGCCATGGCTACGAGCAGTACTTC.

This clonotype was detected many times. The V and J genes are TRBV5-5 and TRBJ2-1; perhaps TRBD2 as D (5 bases). Trimming took off 0 bases at V and 0 bases at J, with 10 bases between the two ends. The length of the CDR3 is 16 residues. Per germline, CDR1 SGHKS and CDR2 YYEKEE (reference sequence). CDR3: CASSLVPEGSYNEQFF. The CDR3 DNA reads TGTGCCAGCAGCTTGGTCCCTGAGGGCTCCTACAATGAGCAGTTCTTC.

This clonotype was picked up a small number of times. The chain has TRBV30 and TRBJ2-7, with 7 positions matching TRBD1. CDR1 and CDR2 (germline): GTSNPN, SVGIG (reference sequence). V was pared by 5 bases and J by 3 bases, with 10 bases of the junction left unmatched. The CDR3 is 14 residues long. CDR3 nucleotide sequence: TGTGCCTGGGCTACAGACAGGGTCCTCTACGAGCAGTACTTC. The encoded protein is CAWATDRVLYEQYF.

This clonotype was seen only a few times. The V gene is TRBV4-1, the J gene TRBJ2-1; 8 nucleotides match TRBD2. V shed 0 bases, J shed 4 bases, and the junction held 8 bases outside the gene matches. CDR3 length: 17 residues. Germline lookup yields CDR1 MGHRA and CDR2 YSYEKL. CDR3 DNA: TGCGCCAGCAGCCAAGAGGGAAGCGGGAGCCTTTACAATGAGCAGTTCTTC. Its protein product is CASSQEGSGSLYNEQFF.

V usage is TRBV7-2 and J usage is TRBJ2-1, with unresolved D. The CDR3 totals 13 residues. Between the trimmed V and J ends, which lost 7 bases and 8 bases, there was a span of 15 bases. The germline V gene encodes CDR1 SGHTA and CDR2 FQGNSA. CDR3 sequence: CASTIPRVYEQFF. CDR3 bases: TGTGCCAGCACCATTCCTCGGGTTTATGAGCAGTTCTTC.